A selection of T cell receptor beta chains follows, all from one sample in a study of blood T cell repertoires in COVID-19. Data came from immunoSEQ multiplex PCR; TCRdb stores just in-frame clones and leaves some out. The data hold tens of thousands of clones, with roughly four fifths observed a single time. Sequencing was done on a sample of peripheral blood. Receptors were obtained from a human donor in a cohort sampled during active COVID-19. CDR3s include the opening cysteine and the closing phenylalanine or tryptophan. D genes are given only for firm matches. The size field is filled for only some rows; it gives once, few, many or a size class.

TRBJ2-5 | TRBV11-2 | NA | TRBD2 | TGTGCCAGCACCCGAAGGGGCGGGGGGGAAGGAGAGACCCAGTACTTC | CASTRRGGGEGETQYF
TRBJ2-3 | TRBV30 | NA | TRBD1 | TGTGCCTGGAGTGCGGGGACAGGGTACACAGATACGCAGTATTTT | CAWSAGTGYTDTQYF
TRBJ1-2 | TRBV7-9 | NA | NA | TGTGCCAGCAGCTTATCCCCCAACTCAGGCCCCTATGGCTACACCTTC | CASSLSPNSGPYGYTF
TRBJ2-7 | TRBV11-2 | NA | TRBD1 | TGTGCCAGCAGCTTCCAATCCGGGACAGGTCTCTACGAGCAGTACTTC | CASSFQSGTGLYEQYF
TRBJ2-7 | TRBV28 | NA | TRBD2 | TGTGCCAGCAGGTATAGCGGGGGAGACCCCTACGAGCAGTACTTC | CASRYSGGDPYEQYF
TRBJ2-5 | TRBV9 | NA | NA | TGTGCCAGCAGCTCTAGACTGGACTCCTGGGGGACCCAGTACTTC | CASSSRLDSWGTQYF
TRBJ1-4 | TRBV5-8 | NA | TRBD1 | TGTGCCAGCAGCCGAGGTGGACAGGGAGTTGAAAAACTGTTTTTT | CASSRGGQGVEKLFF
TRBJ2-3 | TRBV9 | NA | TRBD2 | TGTGCCAGCAGCGTAACGGGAGGGACATACTCTAGCACAGATACGCAGTATTTT | CASSVTGGTYSSTDTQYF
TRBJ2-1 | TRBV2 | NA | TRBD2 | TGTGCCAGCACCTGGACTAGCGGAAACAATGAGCAGTTCTTC | CASTWTSGNNEQFF
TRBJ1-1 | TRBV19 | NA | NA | TGTGCCAGTAGTAAGGCCTCCCGCGGGCACACTGAAGCTTTCTTT | CASSKASRGHTEAFF
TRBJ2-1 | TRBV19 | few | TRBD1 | TGTGCCAGTAGTTTGGGGACAGGGGTGTACAATGAGCAGTTCTTC | CASSLGTGVYNEQFF
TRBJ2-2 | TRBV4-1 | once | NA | TGCGCCAGCAGCCAAGATAACAGGGTCACCGGGGAGCTGTTTTTT | CASSQDNRVTGELFF
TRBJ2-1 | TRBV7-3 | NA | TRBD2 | TGTGCCAGCAGCGTATCAGCGGGGAGCTCCTACAATGAGCAGTTCTTC | CASSVSAGSSYNEQFF
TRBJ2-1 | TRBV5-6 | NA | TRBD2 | TGTGCCAGCAGTTCCCGCCCGTCGCGGGGGGCGTACAATGAGCAGTTCTTC | CASSSRPSRGAYNEQFF
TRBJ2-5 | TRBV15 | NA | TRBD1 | TGTGCCACCGGGACAGGGTGGGAGACCCAGTACTTC | CATGTGWETQYF
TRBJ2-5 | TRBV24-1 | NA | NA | TGTGCCACCAGTGAGTACCCAGGGGAGACCCAGTACTTC | CATSEYPGETQYF
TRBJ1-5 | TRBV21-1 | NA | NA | TGTGCCAGCAGCAACTCTCGCTTAATACCTGGAGGGGAACGAAGCAATCAGCCCCAGCATTTT | CASSNSRLIPGGERSNQPQHF
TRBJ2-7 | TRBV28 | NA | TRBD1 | TGTGCCAGCAGTTTAGCAGGGGGAGTCTACGAGCAGTACTTC | CASSLAGGVYEQYF
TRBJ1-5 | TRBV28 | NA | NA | TGTGCCAGCAGCGTATACGGGGGACCCTATAGCAATCAGCCCCAGCATTTT | CASSVYGGPYSNQPQHF
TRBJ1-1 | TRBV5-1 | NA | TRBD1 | TGCGCCAGCAGCTCTGCCGGGACAGGTAACACTGAAGCTTTCTTT | CASSSAGTGNTEAFF
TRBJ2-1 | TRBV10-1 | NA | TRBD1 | TGCGCCAGCAGACGGGACAGGGGGACTTACAATGAGCAGTTCTTC | CASRRDRGTYNEQFF
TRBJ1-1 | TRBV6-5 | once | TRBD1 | TGTGCCAGCAGCCCAAACCCACAGGGGCTCACTGAAGCTTTCTTT | CASSPNPQGLTEAFF
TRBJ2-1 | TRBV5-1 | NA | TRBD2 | TGCGCCAGCACGGGACTAGCGGGGGGAAGTTACAATGAGCAGTTCTTC | CASTGLAGGSYNEQFF
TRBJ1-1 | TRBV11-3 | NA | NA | TGTGCCAGCAGCTTAGAGGCAGTAACCTCTGAAGCTTTCTTT | CASSLEAVTSEAFF
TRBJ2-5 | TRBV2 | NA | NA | TGTGCCAGCAGGGGCGGGGCACAAGAGACCCAGTACTTC | CASRGGAQETQYF
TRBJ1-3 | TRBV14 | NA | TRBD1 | TGTGCCAGCAGCCACCTAGGGACAGCAGGAAACACCATATATTTT | CASSHLGTAGNTIYF
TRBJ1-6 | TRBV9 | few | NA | TGTGCCAGCAGCGTAGGCAGGGGTGATTCACCCCTCCACTTT | CASSVGRGDSPLHF
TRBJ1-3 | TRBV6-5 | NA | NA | TGTGCCAGCAGTTACTCGCTAGGGGTCCCTGGAAACACCATATATTTT | CASSYSLGVPGNTIYF
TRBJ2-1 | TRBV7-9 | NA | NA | TGTGCCAGCAGCTTAGGGCCTGGGCAGGATGAGCAGTTCTTC | CASSLGPGQDEQFF
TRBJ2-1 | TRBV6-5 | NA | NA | TGTGCCAGCAGTTCCACGACAAAGGAGGATGAGCAGTTCTTC | CASSSTTKEDEQFF
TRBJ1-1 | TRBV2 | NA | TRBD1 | TGTGCCAGCAGTGAAATGGGACAGGGGGCGAAGGGGACTGAAGCTTTCTTT | CASSEMGQGAKGTEAFF
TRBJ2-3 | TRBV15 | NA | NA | TGTGCCACCCTGCCAGGCCGTTTGGGTACAGATACGCAGTATTTT | CATLPGRLGTDTQYF